This T cell receptor (beta chain) is drawn from a study of cytomegalovirus exposure and HLA in healthy donors. The study's findings and limits: According to the study, roughly 180 TCR beta chains were cytomegalovirus-associated. Rare TCR sequences predominated, though certain public TCRs were found in many donors.

CDR1 and CDR2 from the germline V gene are SGHRS and YFSETQ. V was pared by 0 bases and J by 7 bases, with 13 bases between. The CDR3 length is 14 residues. As to this clone: Its specificity is unknown.

The repertoire was sequenced with immunoSEQ multiplex PCR; TCRdb's copy has only in-frame clones and lacks some. This repertoire shows about 76,000 clones, 85% to 95% found once; its top ten account for 1.5% to 1.8%. Sequenced input: PBMCs. The sequence came from a young man in good health and CMV-seropositive. This sequence joins TRBV5-1 and TRBJ1-2; no reliable D call. Written as DNA, the CDR3 is TGCGCCAGCAGCTTGGGGGAGGGCCGGGTTGGCTACACCTTC. This sequence encodes CASSLGEGRVGYTF.